This entry describes one TCR beta chain. Germline-derived CDR1 and CDR2 are MDHEN and SYDVKM. The CDR3 is 14 amino acids. V was shortened by 8 bases and J by 6 bases, with 16 bases between the two germline ends. These data come from a study of cytomegalovirus exposure and HLA in healthy donors. 13 Jbeta primers and 60 Vbeta primers were used for the PCR. Produced via immunoSEQ multiplex PCR; TCRdb's table is partial and in-frame only. Here the sample spans under 110,000 clones, under 85% being singletons. The chain recombines TRBV28 with TRBJ2-2, with D maybe TRBD1 (6 bases). Sequences were obtained from PBMCs. The TCR originated in a man in his forties in good health and CMV-seronegative. The CDR3 DNA follows: TGTGCCAGCGGACCGGGTAAGGGGGCCGGGGAGCTGTTTTTT. Translating it yields CASGPGKGAGELFF.